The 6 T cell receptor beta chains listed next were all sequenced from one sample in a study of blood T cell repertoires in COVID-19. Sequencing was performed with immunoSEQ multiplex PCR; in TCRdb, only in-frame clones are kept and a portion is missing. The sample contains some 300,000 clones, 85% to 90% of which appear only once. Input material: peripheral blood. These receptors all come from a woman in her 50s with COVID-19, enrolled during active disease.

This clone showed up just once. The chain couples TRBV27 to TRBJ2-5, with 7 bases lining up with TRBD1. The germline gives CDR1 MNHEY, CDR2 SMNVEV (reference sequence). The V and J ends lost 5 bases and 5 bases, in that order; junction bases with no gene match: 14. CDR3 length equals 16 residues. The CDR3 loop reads CASSLAPTGSRETQYF. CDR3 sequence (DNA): TGTGCCAGCAGTCTAGCCCCGACAGGGTCGCGGGAGACCCAGTACTTC.

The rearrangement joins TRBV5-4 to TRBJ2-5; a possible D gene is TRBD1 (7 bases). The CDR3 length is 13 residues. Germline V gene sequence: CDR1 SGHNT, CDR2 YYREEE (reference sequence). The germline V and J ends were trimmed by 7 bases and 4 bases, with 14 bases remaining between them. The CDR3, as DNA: TGTGCCAGCTACCCAGGGGGAGGAGAGACCCAGTACTTC. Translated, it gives CASYPGGGETQYF.

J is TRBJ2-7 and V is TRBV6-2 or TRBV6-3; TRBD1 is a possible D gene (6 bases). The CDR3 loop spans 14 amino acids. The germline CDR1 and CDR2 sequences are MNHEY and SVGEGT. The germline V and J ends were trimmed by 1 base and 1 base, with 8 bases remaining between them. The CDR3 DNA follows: TGTGCCAGCAGTTACTTGGGGGCGTCCTACGAGCAGTACTTC. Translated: CASSYLGASYEQYF.

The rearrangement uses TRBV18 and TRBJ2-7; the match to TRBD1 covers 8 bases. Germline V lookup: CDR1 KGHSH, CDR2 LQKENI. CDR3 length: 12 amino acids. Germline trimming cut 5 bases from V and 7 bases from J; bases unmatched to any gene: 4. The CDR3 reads CASSERQGEQYF. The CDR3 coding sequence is TGTGCCAGCTCAGAAAGACAGGGGGAGCAGTACTTC.

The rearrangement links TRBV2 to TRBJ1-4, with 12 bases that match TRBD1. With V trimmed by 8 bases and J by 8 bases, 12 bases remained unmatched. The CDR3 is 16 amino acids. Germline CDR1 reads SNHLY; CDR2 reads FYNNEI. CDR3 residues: CASGGQGAALGEKLFF. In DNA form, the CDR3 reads TGTGCCAGCGGGGGACAGGGGGCGGCCCTCGGGGAAAAACTGTTTTTT.

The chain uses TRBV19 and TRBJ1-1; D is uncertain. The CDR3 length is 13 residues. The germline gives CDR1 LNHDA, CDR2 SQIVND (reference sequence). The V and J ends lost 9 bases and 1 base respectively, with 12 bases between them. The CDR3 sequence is CASSKTQNTEAFF. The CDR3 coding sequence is TGTGCCAGCTCGAAGACACAGAACACTGAAGCTTTCTTT. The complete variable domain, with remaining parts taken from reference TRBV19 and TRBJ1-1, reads DGGITQSPKYLFRKEGQNVTLSCEQNLNHDAMYWYRQDPGQGLRLIYYSQIVNDFQKGDIAEGYSVSREKKESFPLTVTSAQKNPTAFYLCASSKTQNTEAFFGQGTRLTVV.